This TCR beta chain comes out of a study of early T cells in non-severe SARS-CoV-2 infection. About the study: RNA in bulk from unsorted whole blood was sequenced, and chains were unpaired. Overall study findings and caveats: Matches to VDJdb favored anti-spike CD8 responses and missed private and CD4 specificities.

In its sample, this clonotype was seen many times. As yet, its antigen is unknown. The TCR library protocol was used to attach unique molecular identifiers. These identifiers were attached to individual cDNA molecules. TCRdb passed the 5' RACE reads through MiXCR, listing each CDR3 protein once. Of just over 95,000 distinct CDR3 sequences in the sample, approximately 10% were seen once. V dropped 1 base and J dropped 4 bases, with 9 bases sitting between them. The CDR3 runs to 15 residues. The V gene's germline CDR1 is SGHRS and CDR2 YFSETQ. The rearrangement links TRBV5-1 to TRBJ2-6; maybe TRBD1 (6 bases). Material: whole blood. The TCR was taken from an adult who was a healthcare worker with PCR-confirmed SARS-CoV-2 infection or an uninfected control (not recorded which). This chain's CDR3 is CASSLQGRGANVLTF. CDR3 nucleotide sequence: TGCGCCAGCAGCTTGCAGGGGCGAGGGGCCAACGTCCTGACTTTC.